This is a list of T cell receptor beta chains from one sample in a study of cytomegalovirus exposure and HLA in healthy donors. Repertoires were generated with immunoSEQ multiplex PCR, while TCRdb's copy carries only in-frame clones and drops some. The sample records 150,000 to 190,000 clones, around 83% being singletons. Input material: PBMCs. The receptors here all came from a woman younger than 35 in good health and CMV-seronegative. The CDR3 runs from the conserved cysteine through the conserved F or W. A D gene is named only where the DNA matches it firmly. Expanded clones are given a class, and other clones once, few, many or no size at all.

clone size	D gene	V gene	J gene	CDR3 length	CDR3 protein	CDR3 DNA
-	TRBD1	TRBV19	TRBJ2-7	17	CASSIEGTGPSSYEQYF	TGTGCCAGTAGTATAGAGGGGACAGGGCCCAGCTCCTACGAGCAGTACTTC
-	TRBD1	TRBV10-3	TRBJ2-5	14	CAISEGGTGETQYF	TGTGCCATCAGTGAGGGGGGGACAGGAGAGACCCAGTACTTC
-	-	TRBV27	TRBJ1-2	14	CASSLSWGGYGYTF	TGTGCCAGCAGTTTATCATGGGGGGGCTATGGCTACACCTTC
few	-	TRBV11-3	TRBJ1-3	15	CASSPGASSGNTIYF	TGTGCCAGCAGCCCAGGCGCGAGCTCTGGAAACACCATATATTTT
few	TRBD2	TRBV6-1	TRBJ2-7	15	CASSQRLATGSEQYF	TGTGCCAGCAGCCAGAGACTAGCGACTGGCTCCGAGCAGTACTTC
-	TRBD2	TRBV5-1	TRBJ2-1	17	CASSPGLAGPVSDEQFF	TGCGCCAGCAGCCCTGGACTAGCGGGACCCGTTAGCGATGAGCAGTTCTTC
-	-	TRBV11-3	TRBJ2-2	15	CASSSRMGHDGELFF	TGTGCCAGCAGCTCCCGTATGGGGCATGACGGGGAGCTGTTTTTT
-	-	TRBV27	TRBJ1-5	16	CASSPKVGGDNQPQHF	TGTGCCAGCAGCCCTAAGGTCGGGGGAGACAATCAGCCCCAGCATTTT
few	-	TRBV5-4	TRBJ2-2	14	CASTRREVTGELFF	TGTGCCAGCACGCGAAGGGAGGTCACCGGGGAGCTGTTTTTT
-	TRBD1	TRBV5-4	TRBJ1-3	18	CASSFLRDRGLDGNTIYF	TGTGCCAGCAGCTTCCTCCGGGACAGGGGGCTTGATGGAAACACCATATATTTT
-	-	TRBV28	TRBJ2-1	15	CASSQTGGTLNEQFF	TGTGCCAGCAGCCAGACAGGCGGTACCCTCAATGAGCAGTTCTTC
-	TRBD1	TRBV7-2	TRBJ2-2	13	CASYRGRTGELFF	TGTGCCAGTTACAGGGGGCGCACCGGGGAGCTGTTTTTT
once	-	TRBV6-1	TRBJ1-1	13	CASSATGNTEAFF	TGTGCCAGCAGTGCCACAGGGAACACTGAAGCTTTCTTT
-	-	TRBV5-1	TRBJ2-1	12	CASSWTGGEQFF	TGCGCCAGCAGCTGGACCGGGGGTGAGCAGTTCTTC
-	TRBD1	TRBV18	TRBJ1-2	15	CASSPTRGQLAGYTF	TGTGCCAGCTCACCTACCAGGGGGCAATTAGCGGGCTACACCTTC
-	TRBD2	TRBV27	TRBJ2-7	18	CASSPRAGGPSVAYEQYF	TGTGCCAGCAGCCCCCGGGCGGGAGGGCCCTCGGTCGCCTACGAGCAGTACTTC
-	-	TRBV7-9	TRBJ1-1	14	CASSPSAKNTEAFF	TGTGCCAGCAGCCCGAGCGCCAAGAACACTGAAGCTTTCTTT
-	TRBD1	TRBV2	TRBJ2-3	15	CASSVQGAYTDTQYF	TGTGCCAGCAGCGTACAGGGGGCGTACACAGATACGCAGTATTTT
-	-	TRBV5-1	TRBJ2-6	16	CASSLNRGPGANVLTF	TGCGCCAGCAGCTTGAATCGGGGTCCCGGGGCCAACGTCCTGACTTTC
-	TRBD2	TRBV6-6	TRBJ2-1	16	CASSIASGMSYNEQFF	TGTGCCAGCAGTATTGCTAGCGGGATGTCCTACAATGAGCAGTTCTTC
-	-	TRBV19	TRBJ1-4	13	CASSRTPNEKLFF	TGTGCCAGTAGCAGAACGCCCAATGAAAAACTGTTTTTT
-	-	TRBV5-1	TRBJ2-1	15	CASSLRQGSYNEQFF	TGCGCCAGCAGCTTAAGGCAGGGATCCTACAATGAGCAGTTCTTC
-	TRBD1	TRBV4-2	TRBJ1-3	16	CASSPDRGLKGNTIYF	TGTGCCAGCAGTCCGGACAGGGGACTTAAGGGAAACACCATATATTTT
-	-	TRBV5-1	TRBJ2-1	17	CASSTAWVANLYNEQFF	TGCGCCAGCAGTACCGCTTGGGTAGCGAACCTATACAATGAGCAGTTCTTC
-	-	TRBV7-2	TRBJ1-5	16	CASSLAFEGGDQPQHF	TGTGCCAGCAGCTTAGCGTTTGAAGGGGGTGATCAGCCCCAGCATTTT
-	TRBD2	TRBV29-1	TRBJ2-7	19	CSVDGLGAGTSGPTYEQYF	TGCAGCGTTGACGGCCTAGGAGCGGGGACTAGCGGCCCTACCTACGAGCAGTACTTC
-	TRBD2	TRBV10-3	TRBJ2-7	14	CAIRPGTSFHEQYF	TGTGCCATCAGACCCGGGACTAGCTTCCACGAGCAGTACTTC
-	TRBD2	TRBV7-2	TRBJ2-3	18	CASSSGLAGATYTDTQYF	TGTGCCAGCAGCTCGGGACTAGCGGGCGCCACGTACACAGATACGCAGTATTTT
-	TRBD1	TRBV5-6	TRBJ1-5	15	CASSLGQGANQPQHF	TGTGCCAGCAGCTTGGGTCAGGGGGCGAATCAGCCCCAGCATTTT
-	-	TRBV11-2	TRBJ2-7	15	CASSLGASVSYEQYF	TGTGCCAGCAGCTTAGGAGCTAGCGTATCCTACGAGCAGTACTTC
-	-	TRBV15	TRBJ2-7	16	CATSGHPGGARQEQYF	TGTGCCACCAGCGGGCATCCTGGGGGGGCGAGGCAAGAGCAGTACTTC
-	-	TRBV4-3	TRBJ1-2	18	CASSQFSPGSQRSYGYTF	TGCGCCAGCAGCCAATTTTCTCCCGGGAGCCAAAGGAGCTATGGCTACACCTTC
few	TRBD1	TRBV28	TRBJ1-3	16	CASSSYRGLTGNTIYF	TGTGCCAGCAGTTCTTACAGGGGGCTTACTGGAAACACCATATATTTT
-	-	TRBV27	TRBJ2-7	14	CASSLMGSSYEQYF	TGTGCCAGCAGTTTAATGGGCAGTTCCTACGAGCAGTACTTC
-	-	TRBV2	TRBJ2-5	11	CASSPQETQYF	TGTGCCAGCAGTCCACAAGAGACCCAGTACTTC
-	-	TRBV7-9	TRBJ1-1	14	CASSSSQGYTEAFF	TGTGCCAGCAGCTCGTCGCAGGGCTACACTGAAGCTTTCTTT
-	-	TRBV27	TRBJ2-3	16	CASSLGPAGEGDTQYF	TGTGCCAGCAGTTTAGGTCCAGCGGGCGAGGGAGATACGCAGTATTTT
-	TRBD1	TRBV5-8	TRBJ1-4	17	CASSPGPTTGVNEKLFF	TGTGCCAGCAGTCCGGGTCCAACGACAGGGGTAAATGAAAAACTGTTTTTT
-	-	TRBV11-3	TRBJ1-2	13	CASSLDGHQGYTF	TGTGCCAGCAGCTTAGATGGCCACCAGGGCTACACCTTC
once	TRBD1	TRBV4-3	TRBJ2-5	16	CASSPRGTGGLETQYF	TGCGCCAGCAGCCCTCGCGGGACAGGGGGACTAGAGACCCAGTACTTC
-	-	TRBV28	TRBJ2-7	12	CASSSPIYEQYF	TGTGCCAGCAGTTCCCCTATTTACGAGCAGTACTTC
-	TRBD1	TRBV5-1	TRBJ1-2	17	CASSLSTGDREVYGYTF	TGCGCCAGCAGCTTGTCTACGGGGGACAGGGAGGTCTATGGCTACACCTTC
-	-	TRBV28	TRBJ2-6	17	CASSLSPRGAGANVLTF	TGTGCCAGCAGTTTATCCCCCAGGGGGGCGGGGGCCAACGTCCTGACTTTC
-	-	TRBV28	TRBJ2-1	19	CASSLLRGGKWSQINEQFF	TGTGCCAGCAGTTTACTCCGGGGCGGGAAGTGGTCCCAAATTAATGAGCAGTTCTTC
-	TRBD2	TRBV6-1	TRBJ2-5	18	CASSESAAVAGGQETQYF	TGTGCCAGCAGTGAATCCGCAGCAGTAGCGGGGGGTCAAGAGACCCAGTACTTC
-	TRBD2	TRBV7-2	TRBJ2-1	16	CASSLAGTSAYNEQFF	TGTGCCAGCAGCTTAGCGGGGACTAGCGCGTACAATGAGCAGTTCTTC
-	-	TRBV6-1	TRBJ2-5	14	CASSDSGLQETQYF	TGTGCCAGCAGTGATAGCGGACTCCAAGAGACCCAGTACTTC
-	-	TRBV7-8	TRBJ1-2	13	CASSSRGREGYTF	TGTGCCAGCAGCTCTCGAGGGAGGGAGGGCTACACCTTC
-	-	TRBV2	TRBJ1-3	15	CASTPRQGSGNTIYF	TGTGCCAGCACCCCCAGGCAAGGTTCTGGAAACACCATATATTTT
-	-	TRBV5-1	TRBJ2-3	16	CASSKQGTGTTDTQYF	TGCGCCAGCAGTAAACAGGGTACCGGAACCACAGATACGCAGTATTTT
few	TRBD2	TRBV7-2	TRBJ2-1	16	CASSPGGSGRGGEQFF	TGTGCCAGCAGCCCGGGGGGTAGCGGGAGAGGGGGTGAGCAGTTCTTC
-	TRBD2	TRBV18	TRBJ2-7	16	CASSPGLAGVSYEQYF	TGTGCCAGCTCACCCGGACTAGCGGGGGTCTCCTACGAGCAGTACTTC
-	-	TRBV18	TRBJ1-3	14	CASSDAVSGNTIYF	TGTGCCAGCTCCGATGCGGTCTCCGGAAACACCATATATTTT
-	TRBD1	TRBV15	TRBJ2-5	16	CATSSGQAAGQETQYF	TGTGCCACCAGCAGTGGACAGGCCGCGGGTCAAGAGACCCAGTACTTC
-	-	TRBV6-4	TRBJ1-2	16	CASSDSIKQAFYGYTF	TGTGCCAGCAGTGACTCGATTAAACAGGCGTTCTATGGCTACACCTTC